These 4 T cell receptor beta chains came from one sample sequenced in a study of blood T cell repertoires in COVID-19. Generated by immunoSEQ multiplex PCR, the TCRdb table keeps only in-frame clones and is missing some. The table includes approximately 480,000 clones, around 90% detected once. Sequenced sample: PBMCs or T cells enriched from blood (not recorded which). All receptors come from a young woman who had recovered from COVID-19.

The chain is built from TRBV30 and TRBJ2-5; possibly TRBD2 for D (5 bases). Trimming removed 4 bases from V and 5 bases from J, with 8 bases in between. The CDR3 contains 11 residues. Germline assignment: CDR1 GTSNPN and CDR2 SVGIG (reference sequence). The CDR3 DNA reads TGTGCCTGGAATAAGCGGGAGACCCAGTACTTC. Its translation: CAWNKRETQYF. The entire variable domain, with the rest obtained from reference TRBV30 and TRBJ2-5, is as follows: SQTIHQWPATLVQPVGSPLSLECTVEGTSNPNLYWYRQAAGRGLQLLFYSVGIGQISSEVPQNLSASRPQDRQFILSSKKLLLSDSGFYLCAWNKRETQYFGPGTRLLVL.

The V and J genes are TRBV5-1 and TRBJ2-3, with TRBD2 as a possible D gene (5 bases). In germline, CDR1 is SGHRS, CDR2 YFSETQ. Between the trimmed V and J ends, which lost 3 bases and 1 base, there was a span of 9 bases. CDR3 length: 14 amino acids. The DNA for the CDR3 is TGCGCCAGCAGCTGGGGAGATGGCACAGATACGCAGTATTTT. It translates to CASSWGDGTDTQYF.

The chain recombines TRBV30 with TRBJ2-1; 7 bases are a match to TRBD2. Trimming cost V 6 bases and J 0 bases; bases outside gene matches: 5. The CDR3 consists of 14 residues. The germline V gene has CDR1 GTSNPN and CDR2 SVGIG (reference sequence). CDR3 in amino acids: CACRGGSSYNEQFF. The CDR3, as DNA: TGTGCCTGCCGCGGGGGAAGCTCCTACAATGAGCAGTTCTTC.

The chain employs TRBV5-4 and TRBJ1-1; the match to TRBD1 covers 9 bases. Germline values: CDR1 SGHNT, CDR2 YYREEE (reference sequence). The CDR3 spans 15 residues. Unmatched junction bases numbered 7, after V lost 4 bases and J lost 3 bases. DNA of the CDR3: TGTGCCAGCAGCCCCTACAGGGGGCTTGACACTGAAGCTTTCTTT. It translates to CASSPYRGLDTEAFF.